This T cell receptor (beta chain) was obtained from a study of T cell repertoires in ileal Crohn's disease. Note on this clone: The antigen is not known.

Time point denoted: neoterminal ileum biopsy at postoperative endoscopy, about 6 months after surgery. TCRdb's copy holds only in-frame clones and misses some; the assay was immunoSEQ multiplex PCR. The table has about 7,400 clones, about 70% seen once. Study findings and constraints: The median delay to postoperative endoscopy was about 7 months. Sorted CD8 T cells held more high-frequency clones than CD4.

Germline V gene lookup returns CDR1 ENHRY and CDR2 SYGVKD. The CDR3 is 16 amino acids. V was shortened by 3 bases and J by 3 bases, with 17 bases between the two germline ends. Source material: ileal tissue. The receptor's source is an adult with Crohn's disease. This chain uses TRBV10-3 with TRBJ1-2; maybe TRBD1 (5 bases). The CDR3 loop reads CAISENMPPQDYGYTF. The CDR3 coding sequence is TGTGCCATCAGTGAAAATATGCCTCCACAGGACTATGGCTACACCTTC.